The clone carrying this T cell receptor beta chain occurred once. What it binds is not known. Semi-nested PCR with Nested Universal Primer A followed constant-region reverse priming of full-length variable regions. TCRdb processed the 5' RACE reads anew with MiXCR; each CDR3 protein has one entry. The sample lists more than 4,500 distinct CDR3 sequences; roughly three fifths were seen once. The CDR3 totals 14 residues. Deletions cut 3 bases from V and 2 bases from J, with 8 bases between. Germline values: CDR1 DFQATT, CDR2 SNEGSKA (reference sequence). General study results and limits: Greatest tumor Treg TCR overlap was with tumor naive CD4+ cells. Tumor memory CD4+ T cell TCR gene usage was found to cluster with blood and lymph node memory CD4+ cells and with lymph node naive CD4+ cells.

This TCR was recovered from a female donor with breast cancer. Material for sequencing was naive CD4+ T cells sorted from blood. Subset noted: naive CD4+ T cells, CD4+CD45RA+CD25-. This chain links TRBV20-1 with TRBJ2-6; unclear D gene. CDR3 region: CSASWSAGANVLTF. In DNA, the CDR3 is TGCAGTGCTAGTTGGTCAGCTGGGGCCAACGTCCTGACTTTC.